The 2 T cell receptor beta chains listed next were all sequenced from one sample in a study of T cell responses to AZD1222 COVID-19 vaccine. The data were produced by immunoSEQ multiplex PCR, yet TCRdb's version contains in-frame clones alone and is incomplete. Counted here are about 120,000 clones, 85% to 90% occurring once; the ten biggest clones make up 6% to 8%. This specimen was peripheral blood, taken on day 0 of AZD1222 vaccination. These receptors were taken from an adult in good health.

The rearrangement uses TRBV18 and TRBJ1-2; TRBD1 matches 9 bases. The germline V gene encodes CDR1 KGHSH and CDR2 LQKENI. This CDR3 contains 16 residues. The ends lost 3 bases at V and 8 bases at J; junction bases unmatched: 13. CDR3 bases: TGTGCCAGCTCACCGGGATCCCTACAGGGGGCGTACGGCTACACCTTC. Encoded protein: CASSPGSLQGAYGYTF.

CDR3 bases: TGTGCCAGCAGCCCCGAGGGCCTTTGCGGGAACATTCAGTACTTC. The encoded protein is CASSPEGLCGNIQYF. The rearrangement joins TRBV21-1 to TRBJ2-4; TRBD2, the D gene given by the table, was not confirmed from the DNA. TRBV21-1 is an annotated pseudogene. The CDR3 covers 15 residues.